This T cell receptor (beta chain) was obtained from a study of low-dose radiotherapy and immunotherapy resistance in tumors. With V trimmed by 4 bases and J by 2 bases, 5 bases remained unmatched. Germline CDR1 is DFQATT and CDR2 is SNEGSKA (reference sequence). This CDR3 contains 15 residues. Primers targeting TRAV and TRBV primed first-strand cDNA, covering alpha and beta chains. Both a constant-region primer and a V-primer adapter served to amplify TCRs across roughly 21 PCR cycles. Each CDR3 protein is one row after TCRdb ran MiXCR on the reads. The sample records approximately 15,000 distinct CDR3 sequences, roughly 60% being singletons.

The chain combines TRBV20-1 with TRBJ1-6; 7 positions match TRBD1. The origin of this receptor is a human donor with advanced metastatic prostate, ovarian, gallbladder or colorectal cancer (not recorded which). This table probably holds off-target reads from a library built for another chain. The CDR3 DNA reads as TGCAGTGCTACCCGGACAGGCGCCTATAATTCACCCCTCCACTTT. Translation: CSATRTGAYNSPLHF.